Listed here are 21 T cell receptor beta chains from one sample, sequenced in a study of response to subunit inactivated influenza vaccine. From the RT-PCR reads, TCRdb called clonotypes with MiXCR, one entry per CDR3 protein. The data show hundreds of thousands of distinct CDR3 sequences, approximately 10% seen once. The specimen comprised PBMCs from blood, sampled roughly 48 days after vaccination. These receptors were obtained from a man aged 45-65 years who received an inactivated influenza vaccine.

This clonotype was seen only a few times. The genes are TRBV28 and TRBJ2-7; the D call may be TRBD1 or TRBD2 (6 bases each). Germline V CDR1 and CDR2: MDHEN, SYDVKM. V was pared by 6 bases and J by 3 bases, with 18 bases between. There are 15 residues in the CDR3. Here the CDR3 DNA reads TGTGCCAGCAGCTCCCACGGGGGCGCGAACTACGAGCAGTACTTC. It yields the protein CASSSHGGANYEQYF.

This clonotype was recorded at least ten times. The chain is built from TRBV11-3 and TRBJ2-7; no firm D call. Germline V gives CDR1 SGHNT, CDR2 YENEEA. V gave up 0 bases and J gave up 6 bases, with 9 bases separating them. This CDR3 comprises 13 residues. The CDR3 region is CASSLDGDREQYF. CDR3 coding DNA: TGTGCCAGCAGCTTAGATGGTGATCGCGAGCAGTACTTC.

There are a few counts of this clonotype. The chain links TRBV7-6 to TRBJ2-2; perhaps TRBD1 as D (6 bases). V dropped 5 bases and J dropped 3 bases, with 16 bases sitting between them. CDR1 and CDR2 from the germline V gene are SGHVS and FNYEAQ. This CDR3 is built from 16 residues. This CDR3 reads CASSPSGAKDTGELFF. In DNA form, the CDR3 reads TGTGCCAGCAGCCCTTCAGGGGCGAAGGACACCGGGGAGCTGTTTTTT. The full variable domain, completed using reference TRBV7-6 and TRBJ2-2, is GAGVSQSPRYKVTKRGQDVALRCDPISGHVSLYWYRQALGQGPEFLTYFNYEAQQDKSGLPNDRFSAERPEGSISTLTIQRTEQRDSAMYRCASSPSGAKDTGELFFGEGSRLTVL.

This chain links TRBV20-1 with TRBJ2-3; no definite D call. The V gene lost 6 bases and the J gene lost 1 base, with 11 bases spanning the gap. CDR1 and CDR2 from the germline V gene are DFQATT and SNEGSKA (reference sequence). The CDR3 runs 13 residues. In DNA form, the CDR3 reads TGCAGTGCAACCGGTCCCGGCACAGATACGCAGTATTTT. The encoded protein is CSATGPGTDTQYF.

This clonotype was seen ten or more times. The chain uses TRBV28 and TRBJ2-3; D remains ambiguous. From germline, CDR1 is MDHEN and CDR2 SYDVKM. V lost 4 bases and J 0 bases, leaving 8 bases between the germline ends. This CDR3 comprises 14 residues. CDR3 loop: CASSYPGSTDTQYF. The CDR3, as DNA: TGTGCCAGCAGTTATCCAGGTAGCACAGATACGCAGTATTTT.

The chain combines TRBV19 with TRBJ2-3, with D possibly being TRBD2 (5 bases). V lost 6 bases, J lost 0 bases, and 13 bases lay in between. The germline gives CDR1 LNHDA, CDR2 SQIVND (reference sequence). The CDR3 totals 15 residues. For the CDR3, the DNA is TGTGCCAGTAGCCGGGCGGGCCTGAGCACAGATACGCAGTATTTT. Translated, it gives CASSRAGLSTDTQYF.

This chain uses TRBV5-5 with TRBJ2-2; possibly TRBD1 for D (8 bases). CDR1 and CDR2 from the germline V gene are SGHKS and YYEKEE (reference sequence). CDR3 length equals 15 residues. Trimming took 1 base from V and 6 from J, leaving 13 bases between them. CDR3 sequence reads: CASSLRQGRAGELFF. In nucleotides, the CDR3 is TGTGCCAGCAGCTTGCGACAGGGGAGGGCCGGGGAGCTGTTTTTT.

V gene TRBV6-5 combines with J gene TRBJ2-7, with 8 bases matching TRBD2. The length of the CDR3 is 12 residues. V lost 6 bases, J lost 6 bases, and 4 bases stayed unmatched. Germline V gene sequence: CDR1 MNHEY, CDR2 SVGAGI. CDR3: CASRAGGPEQYF. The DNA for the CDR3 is TGTGCCAGCAGGGCGGGGGGACCCGAGCAGTACTTC.

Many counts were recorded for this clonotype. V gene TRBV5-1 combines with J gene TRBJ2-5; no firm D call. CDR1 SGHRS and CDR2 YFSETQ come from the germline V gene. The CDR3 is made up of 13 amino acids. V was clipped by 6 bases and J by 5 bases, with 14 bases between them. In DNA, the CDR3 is TGCGCCAGCAACCAAGGTTTGGGGGAGACCCAGTACTTC. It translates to CASNQGLGETQYF.

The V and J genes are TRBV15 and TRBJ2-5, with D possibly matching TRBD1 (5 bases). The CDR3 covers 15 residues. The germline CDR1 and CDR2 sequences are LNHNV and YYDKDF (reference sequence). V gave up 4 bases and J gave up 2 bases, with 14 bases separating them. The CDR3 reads CATSTRDSLQETQYF. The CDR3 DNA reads TGTGCCACCAGCACCCGCGACAGCCTGCAAGAGACCCAGTACTTC.

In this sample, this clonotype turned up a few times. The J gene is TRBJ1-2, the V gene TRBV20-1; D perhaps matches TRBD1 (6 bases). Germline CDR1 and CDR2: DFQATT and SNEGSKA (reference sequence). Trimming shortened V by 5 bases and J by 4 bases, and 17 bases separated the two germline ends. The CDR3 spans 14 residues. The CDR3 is CSAQKAGAIYGYTF. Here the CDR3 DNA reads TGCAGTGCTCAAAAGGCAGGGGCTATCTATGGCTACACCTTC.

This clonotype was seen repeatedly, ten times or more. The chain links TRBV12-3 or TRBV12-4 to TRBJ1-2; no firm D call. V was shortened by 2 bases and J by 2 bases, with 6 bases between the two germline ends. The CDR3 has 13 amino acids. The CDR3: CASSLLVNYGYTF. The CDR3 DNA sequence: TGTGCCAGCAGTTTACTTGTAAACTATGGCTACACCTTC.

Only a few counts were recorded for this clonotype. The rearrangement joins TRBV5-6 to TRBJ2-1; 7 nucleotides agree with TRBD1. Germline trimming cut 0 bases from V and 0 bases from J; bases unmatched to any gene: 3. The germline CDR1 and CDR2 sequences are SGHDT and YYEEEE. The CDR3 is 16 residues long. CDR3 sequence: CASSLVGTVSYNEQFF. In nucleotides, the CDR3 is TGTGCCAGCAGCTTGGTTGGGACAGTCTCCTACAATGAGCAGTTCTTC.

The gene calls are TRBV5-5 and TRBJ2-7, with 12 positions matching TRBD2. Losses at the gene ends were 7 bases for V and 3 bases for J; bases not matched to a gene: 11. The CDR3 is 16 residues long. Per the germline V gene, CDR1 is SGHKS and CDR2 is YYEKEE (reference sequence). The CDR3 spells CASASGGLAGFYEQYF. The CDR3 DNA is TGTGCCAGCGCTTCCGGGGGACTAGCGGGTTTCTACGAGCAGTACTTC. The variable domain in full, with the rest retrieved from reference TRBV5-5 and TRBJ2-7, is DAGVTQSPTHLIKTRGQQVTLRCSPISGHKSVSWYQQVLGQGPQFIFQYYEKEERGRGNFPDRFSARQFPNYSSELNVNALLLGDSALYLCASASGGLAGFYEQYFGPGTRLTVT.

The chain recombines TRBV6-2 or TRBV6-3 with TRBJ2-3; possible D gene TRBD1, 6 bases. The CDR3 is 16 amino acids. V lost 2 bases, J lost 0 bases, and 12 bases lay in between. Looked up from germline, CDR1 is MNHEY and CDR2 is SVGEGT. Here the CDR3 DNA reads TGTGCCAGCAGTTACGGACAGCACTATAGCACAGATACGCAGTATTTT. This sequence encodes CASSYGQHYSTDTQYF.

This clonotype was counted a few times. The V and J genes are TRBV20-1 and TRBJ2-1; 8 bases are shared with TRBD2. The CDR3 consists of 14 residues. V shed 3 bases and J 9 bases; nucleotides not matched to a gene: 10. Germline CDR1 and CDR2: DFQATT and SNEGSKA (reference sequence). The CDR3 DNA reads TGCAGTGCTAGCCTCTGGCGGGAGGTCGGTGAGCAGTTCTTC. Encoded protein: CSASLWREVGEQFF.

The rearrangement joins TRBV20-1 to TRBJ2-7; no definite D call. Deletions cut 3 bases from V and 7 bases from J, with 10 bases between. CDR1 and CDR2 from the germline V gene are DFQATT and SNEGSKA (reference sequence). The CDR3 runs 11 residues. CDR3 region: CSARVSWEQYF. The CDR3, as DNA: TGCAGTGCTAGGGTTTCTTGGGAGCAGTACTTC.

CDR3 DNA sequence: TGTGCCATCAGTGAGTCAAAGGGACAGGGAGGCTATGGCTACACCTTC. It yields the protein CAISESKGQGGYGYTF. The rearrangement joins TRBV10-3 to TRBJ1-2; 9 nucleotides align to TRBD1. CDR1 is ENHRY, CDR2 SYGVKD, per germline. CDR3 length equals 16 residues. J gave up 4 bases and V 0 bases, and 6 bases lay outside the gene matches.

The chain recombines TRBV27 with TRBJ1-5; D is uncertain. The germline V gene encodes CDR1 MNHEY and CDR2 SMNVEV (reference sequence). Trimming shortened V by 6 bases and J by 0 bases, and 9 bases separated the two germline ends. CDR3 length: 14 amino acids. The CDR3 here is CASSPSGSNQPQHF. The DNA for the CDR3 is TGTGCCAGCAGCCCCAGTGGTAGCAATCAGCCCCAGCATTTT.

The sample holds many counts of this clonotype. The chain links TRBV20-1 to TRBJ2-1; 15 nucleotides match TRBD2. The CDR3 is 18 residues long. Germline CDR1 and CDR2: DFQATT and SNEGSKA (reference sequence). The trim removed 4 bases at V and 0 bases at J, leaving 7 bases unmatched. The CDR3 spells CSAMGLAGGTLSYNEQFF. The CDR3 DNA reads TGCAGTGCTATGGGACTAGCGGGGGGTACACTCTCCTACAATGAGCAGTTCTTC.

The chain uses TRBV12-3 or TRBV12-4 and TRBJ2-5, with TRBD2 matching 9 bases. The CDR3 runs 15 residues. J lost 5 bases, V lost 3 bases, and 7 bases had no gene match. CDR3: CASSFSAGGDETQYF. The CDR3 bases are TGTGCCAGCAGTTTCAGCGCGGGAGGGGATGAGACCCAGTACTTC.